The TCR beta chain described here comes from a study of CXCR3-negative and CXCR3-positive naive CD8 T cells. Study information: There were 140 million or so TRB reads altogether, and each library had about 1.5 +/- 0.3 million of them.

In the case of this clonotype: Antigen: not known.

From germline, CDR1 is DFQATT and CDR2 SNEGSKA (reference sequence). There are 16 residues in the CDR3. Via 5' RACE with UMI labels, TRB cDNA libraries were prepared. TCRdb reprocessed the 5' RACE reads, keeping one entry per CDR3 protein, no DNA. The sample's table shows approximately 100,000 distinct CDR3 sequences. Study observations and caveats: CXCR3-expressing naive cells carried TRB CDR3s more hydrophobic than those of CXCR3-negative naive cells. Both of the naive subsets showed about the same high diversity, but memory CD8+ cells had much less.

This TCR derives from a human donor in good health. Some clones in this sample may be carry-over from other donors' samples. The sequencing sample was made of naive CXCR3+ CD8+ T cells from blood. The subset is: CD45RO-CCR7+CD27+CD95- naive CD8+ T cells expressing CXCR3 (TNR3+). The rearrangement joins TRBV20-1 to TRBJ2-1; the D call of TRBD1 rests on TCRdb alone, since no DNA is present to check it. The CDR3 loop reads CSASAQTGTGNNEQFF.